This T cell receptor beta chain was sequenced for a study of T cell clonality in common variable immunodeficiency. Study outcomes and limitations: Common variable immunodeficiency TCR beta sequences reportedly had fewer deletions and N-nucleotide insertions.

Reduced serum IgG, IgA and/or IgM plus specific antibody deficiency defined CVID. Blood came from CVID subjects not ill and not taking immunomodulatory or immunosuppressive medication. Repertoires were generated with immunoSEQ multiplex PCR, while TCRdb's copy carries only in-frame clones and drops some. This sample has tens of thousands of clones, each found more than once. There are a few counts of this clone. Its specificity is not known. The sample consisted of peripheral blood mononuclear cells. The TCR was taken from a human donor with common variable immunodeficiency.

CDR3 sequence: CSATSTGNEQYF. CDR3 bases read: TGCAGTGCTACCTCGACAGGTAACGAG. The rearrangement uses TRBV20-1 and TRBJ2-7; TRBD1 is a possible D gene (6 bases). The observed sequence ends 3 residues before the CDR3 terminus, with the missing tail filled in from the germline J gene. V lost 4 bases, J lost 5 bases, and 12 bases lay in between. Per the germline V gene, CDR1 is DFQATT and CDR2 is SNEGSKA (reference sequence). The CDR3 totals 12 residues.